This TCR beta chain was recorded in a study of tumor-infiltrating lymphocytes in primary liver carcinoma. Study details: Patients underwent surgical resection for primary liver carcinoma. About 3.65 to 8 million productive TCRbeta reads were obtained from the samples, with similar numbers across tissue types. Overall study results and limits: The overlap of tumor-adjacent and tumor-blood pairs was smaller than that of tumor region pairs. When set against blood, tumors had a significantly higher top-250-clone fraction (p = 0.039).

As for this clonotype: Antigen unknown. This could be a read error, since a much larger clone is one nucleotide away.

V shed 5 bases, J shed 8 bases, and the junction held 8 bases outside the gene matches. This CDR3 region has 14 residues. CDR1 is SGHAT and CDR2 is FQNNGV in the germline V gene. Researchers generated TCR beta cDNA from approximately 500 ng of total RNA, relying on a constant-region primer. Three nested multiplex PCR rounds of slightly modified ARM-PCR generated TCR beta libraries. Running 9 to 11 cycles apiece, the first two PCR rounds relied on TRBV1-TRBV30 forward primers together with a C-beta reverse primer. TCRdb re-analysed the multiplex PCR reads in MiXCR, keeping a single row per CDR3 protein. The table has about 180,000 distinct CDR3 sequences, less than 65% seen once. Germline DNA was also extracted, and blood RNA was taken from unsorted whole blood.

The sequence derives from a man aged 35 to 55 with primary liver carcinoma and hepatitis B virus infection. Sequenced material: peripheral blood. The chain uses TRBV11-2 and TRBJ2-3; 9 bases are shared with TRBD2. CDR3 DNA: TGTGCCAGCAGCCCCGGACTAGCGCGTCTTACGCAGTATTTT. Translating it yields CASSPGLARLTQYF.